One sample yielded the 10 T cell receptor beta chains listed below, sequenced in a study of blood T cell repertoires in COVID-19. The method was immunoSEQ multiplex PCR; TCRdb's version includes in-frame clones alone and lacks a portion of them. Here the sample spans around 300,000 clones, around 89% being singletons. The sample consisted of PBMCs or T cells enriched from blood (not recorded which). These receptors all stem from a woman under 30 with acute COVID-19.

This rearrangement joins TRBV6-2 or TRBV6-3 to TRBJ2-7; 11 bases align to TRBD2. The CDR3 sequence is 17 residues long. V shed 5 bases and J 2 bases; nucleotides not matched to a gene: 11. Germline-derived CDR1 and CDR2 are MNHEY and SVGEGT. The CDR3 protein is CASSLPARLAGTYEQYF. The CDR3 DNA sequence: TGTGCCAGCAGTCTACCAGCCAGACTAGCGGGAACCTACGAGCAGTACTTC.

The chain combines TRBV4-1 with TRBJ2-1; a possible D gene is TRBD1 (6 bases). Germline lookup yields CDR1 MGHRA and CDR2 YSYEKL. Between the trimmed V and J ends, which lost 1 base and 0 bases, there was a span of 16 bases. The CDR3 runs to 18 residues. The CDR3 sequence: CASSQVFTGHSSYNEQFF. In DNA, the CDR3 is TGCGCCAGCAGCCAAGTGTTTACGGGACACAGCTCCTACAATGAGCAGTTCTTC.

The chain links TRBV29-1 to TRBJ2-6, with D possibly TRBD1 on 6 matching bases. The CDR3 spans 16 residues. V lost 4 bases and J lost 3, with 16 bases in between. Germline values: CDR1 SQVTM, CDR2 ANQGSEA. The CDR3 DNA sequence: TGCAGCGTTGGGGTCAGGGGAACTGGTGGGGCCAACGTCCTGACTTTC. Protein: CSVGVRGTGGANVLTF.

This clone is a singleton in its sample. V usage is TRBV28 and J usage is TRBJ2-7, with 11 bases fitting TRBD2. CDR1 and CDR2 (germline): MDHEN, SYDVKM. J lost 0 bases, V lost 6 bases, and 1 base had no gene match. The CDR3 is 14 amino acids. The CDR3 DNA follows: TGTGCCAGCAGGGGACTAGCGGCCTCCTACGAGCAGTACTTC. The encoded protein is CASRGLAASYEQYF.

The chain uses TRBV4-2 and TRBJ1-6, with 10 bases fitting TRBD1. This CDR3 spans 17 amino acids. After removal of 1 base from V and 5 bases from J, the junction contained 5 bases not matched to a gene. From germline, CDR1 is LGHNA and CDR2 YNFKEQ. This chain's CDR3 is CASSQAFGTGDNSPLHF. The DNA for the CDR3 is TGTGCCAGCAGCCAAGCCTTTGGGACAGGGGATAATTCACCCCTCCACTTT.

The V call is TRBV5-3, the J call TRBJ1-2; 8 bases agree with TRBD1. TRBV5-3 counts as an open reading frame of uncertain function. The CDR3 runs to 16 residues. V lost 0 bases and J lost 3; bases outside the gene matches: 7. The CDR3 sequence is CARSLGQGAGDYGYTF. CDR3 bases: TGTGCCAGAAGCTTGGGGCAGGGGGCCGGGGACTATGGCTACACCTTC.

Of note for this clone: Other DNA sequences in the sample encode the same CDR3. The rearrangement joins TRBV30 to TRBJ1-5; the D gene is possibly TRBD1 (5 bases). The CDR3 has 13 residues. Trimming pared 0 bases from V and 2 bases from J, leaving 5 bases between. CDR1 and CDR2 (germline): GTSNPN, SVGIG (reference sequence). DNA of the CDR3: TGTGCCTGGAGTGTACAGGGCAATCAGCCCCAGCATTTT. It specifies CAWSVQGNQPQHF.

This clone appeared once. This sequence joins TRBV2 and TRBJ2-7; a possible D gene is TRBD1 (5 bases). CDR1 is SNHLY, CDR2 FYNNEI, per germline. V was cut by 10 bases and J by 2 bases, with 18 bases left in between. CDR3 length: 14 residues. CDR3 amino acids: CATSWGRETYEQYF. Written as DNA, the CDR3 is TGTGCCACCTCTTGGGGCAGGGAAACCTACGAGCAGTACTTC.

This clone appeared once. The J gene is TRBJ2-3, the V gene TRBV29-1; TRBD2 aligns across 7 bases. The germline gives CDR1 SQVTM, CDR2 ANQGSEA. This CDR3 has 13 residues. CDR3 residues: CSCSGENTDTQYF. CDR3 nucleotide sequence: TGCAGTTGCAGCGGGGAGAATACAGATACGCAGTATTTT.

Comment on this clone: At one end, the junction sequence differs from germline, possibly due to a read error. The chain carries TRBV12-3 or TRBV12-4 and TRBJ1-3; maybe TRBD1 (5 bases). The CDR3 covers 12 residues. Written as DNA, the CDR3 is TGTGCCAGGACAGAGTTTGGAAATACCATATATTTT. As protein: CARTEFGNTIYF.